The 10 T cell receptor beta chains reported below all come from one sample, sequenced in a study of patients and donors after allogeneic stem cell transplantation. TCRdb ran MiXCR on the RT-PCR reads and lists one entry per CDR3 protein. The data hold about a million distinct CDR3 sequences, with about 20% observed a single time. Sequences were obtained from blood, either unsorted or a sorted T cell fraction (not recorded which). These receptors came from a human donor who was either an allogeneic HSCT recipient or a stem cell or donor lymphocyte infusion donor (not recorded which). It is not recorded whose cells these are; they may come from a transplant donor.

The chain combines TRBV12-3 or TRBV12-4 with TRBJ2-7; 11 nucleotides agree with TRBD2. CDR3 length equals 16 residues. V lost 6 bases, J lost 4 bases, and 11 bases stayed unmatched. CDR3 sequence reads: CASSNLLAGGVYEQYF. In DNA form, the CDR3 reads TGTGCCAGCAGCAACCTCCTAGCGGGAGGTGTGTACGAGCAGTACTTC.

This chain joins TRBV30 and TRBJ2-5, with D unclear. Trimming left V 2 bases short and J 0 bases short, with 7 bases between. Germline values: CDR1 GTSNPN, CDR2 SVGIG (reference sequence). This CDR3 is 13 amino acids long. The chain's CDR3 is CAWSKGNQETQYF. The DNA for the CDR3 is TGTGCCTGGAGTAAGGGAAACCAAGAGACCCAGTACTTC. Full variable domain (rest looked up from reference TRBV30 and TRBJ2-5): SQTIHQWPATLVQPVGSPLSLECTVEGTSNPNLYWYRQAAGRGLQLLFYSVGIGQISSEVPQNLSASRPQDRQFILSSKKLLLSDSGFYLCAWSKGNQETQYFGPGTRLLVL.

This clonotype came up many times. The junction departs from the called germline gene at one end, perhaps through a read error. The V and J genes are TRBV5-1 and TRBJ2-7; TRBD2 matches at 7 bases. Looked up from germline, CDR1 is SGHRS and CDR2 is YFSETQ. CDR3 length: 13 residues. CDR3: CASSLAGSYEQYF. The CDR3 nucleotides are TGTGCCAGCAGCTTAGCGGGCTCCTACGAGCAGTACTTC.

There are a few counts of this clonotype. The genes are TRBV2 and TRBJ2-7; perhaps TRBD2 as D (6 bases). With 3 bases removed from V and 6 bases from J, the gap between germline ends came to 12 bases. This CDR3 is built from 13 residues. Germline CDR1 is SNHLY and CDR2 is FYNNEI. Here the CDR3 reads CASSEGGTVEQYF. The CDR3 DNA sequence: TGTGCCAGCAGTGAGGGGGGAACGGTCGAGCAGTACTTC.

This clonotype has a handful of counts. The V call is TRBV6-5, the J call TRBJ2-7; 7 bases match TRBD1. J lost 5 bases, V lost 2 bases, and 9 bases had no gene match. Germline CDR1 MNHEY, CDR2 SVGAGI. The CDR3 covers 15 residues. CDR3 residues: CASSYRGTGVHEQYF. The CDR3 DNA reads TGTGCCAGCAGTTACAGGGGTACAGGGGTCCACGAGCAGTACTTC.

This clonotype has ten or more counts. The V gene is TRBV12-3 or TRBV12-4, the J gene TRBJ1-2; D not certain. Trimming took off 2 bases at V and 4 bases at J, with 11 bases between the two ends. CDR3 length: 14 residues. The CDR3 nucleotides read TGTGCCAGCAGTTTATCCGGACGGACCTATGGCTACACCTTC. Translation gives CASSLSGRTYGYTF.

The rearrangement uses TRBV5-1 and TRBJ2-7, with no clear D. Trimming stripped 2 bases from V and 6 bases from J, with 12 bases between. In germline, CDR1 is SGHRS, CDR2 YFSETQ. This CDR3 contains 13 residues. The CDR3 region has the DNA TGCGCCAGCAGCTTTGACCCCTCGAGCGAGCAGTACTTC. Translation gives CASSFDPSSEQYF.

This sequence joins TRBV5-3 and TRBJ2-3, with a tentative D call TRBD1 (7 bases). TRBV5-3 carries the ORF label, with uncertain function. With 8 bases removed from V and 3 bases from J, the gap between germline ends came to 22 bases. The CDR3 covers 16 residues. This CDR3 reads CASRAAGGTSTDTQYF. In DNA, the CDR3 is TGTGCCAGTAGAGCGGCAGGGGGGACCTCTACAGATACGCAGTATTTT.

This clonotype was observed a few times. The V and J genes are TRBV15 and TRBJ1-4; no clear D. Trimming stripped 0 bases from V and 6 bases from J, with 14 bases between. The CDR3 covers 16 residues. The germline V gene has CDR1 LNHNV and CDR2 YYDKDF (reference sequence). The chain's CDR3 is CATSRDLRQSDEKLFF. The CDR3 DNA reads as TGTGCCACCAGCAGAGATCTTCGACAATCTGATGAAAAACTGTTTTTT. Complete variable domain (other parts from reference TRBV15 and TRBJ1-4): DAMVIQNPRYQVTQFGKPVTLSCSQTLNHNVMYWYQQKSSQAPKLLFHYYDKDFNNEADTPDNFQSRRPNTSFCFLDIRSPGLGDTAMYLCATSRDLRQSDEKLFFGSGTQLSVL.

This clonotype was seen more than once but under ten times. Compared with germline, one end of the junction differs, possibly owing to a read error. CDR3 in amino acids: CASSPGNRDESCEF. The CDR3 DNA reads as TGTGCCAGCAGTCCGGGGAACAGGGATGAATCCTGCGAGTTC. The chain is built from TRBV12-3 or TRBV12-4 and TRBJ2-7; perhaps TRBD1 as D (6 bases). The CDR3 contains 14 residues.